A single sample gave rise to the 5 T cell receptor beta chains below, sequenced in a study of blood T cell repertoires in COVID-19. Libraries were prepared by immunoSEQ multiplex PCR; TCRdb keeps only in-frame clonotypes and omits some of them. This table holds some 350,000 clones, around 90% found once. Sequencing input: peripheral blood. The origin of the receptors is a woman aged 30 to 39 with COVID-19, enrolled during active disease.

The chain has TRBV5-6 and TRBJ1-6; D is perhaps TRBD1 (5 bases). The V gene's germline CDR1 is SGHDT and CDR2 YYEEEE. Between the trimmed V and J ends, which lost 0 bases and 9 bases, there was a span of 10 bases. CDR3 length: 14 amino acids. The CDR3: CASSLARDSSPLHF. Here the CDR3 DNA reads TGTGCCAGCAGCTTGGCCAGGGACTCTTCACCCCTCCACTTT.

V is TRBV5-1 and J is TRBJ2-7; 7 positions agree with TRBD1. Unmatched junction bases numbered 2, after V lost 0 bases and J lost 2 bases. The CDR3 runs to 14 residues. Per germline, CDR1 SGHRS and CDR2 YFSETQ. CDR3 protein: CASSLGQGAYEQYV. CDR3 sequence (DNA): TGCGCCAGCAGCTTGGGACAGGGAGCCTACGAGCAGTACGTC.

The chain couples TRBV7-9 to TRBJ2-1, with D tentatively TRBD2 (5 bases). V was clipped by 1 base and J by 5 bases, with 6 bases between them. Germline assignment: CDR1 SEHNR and CDR2 FQNEAQ (reference sequence). The CDR3 contains 13 residues. The CDR3 sequence is CASSLERNNEQFF. The CDR3 nucleotides are TGTGCCAGCAGCTTAGAGCGGAACAATGAGCAGTTCTTC. Full variable domain (rest looked up from reference TRBV7-9 and TRBJ2-1): DTGVSQNPRHKITKRGQNVTFRCDPISEHNRLYWYRQTLGQGPEFLTYFQNEAQLEKSRLLSDRFSAERPKGSFSTLEIQRTEQGDSAMYLCASSLERNNEQFFGPGTRLTVL.

V gene TRBV15 combines with J gene TRBJ2-5; 7 nucleotides align to TRBD1. The CDR3 sequence is 15 residues long. The germline V gene has CDR1 LNHNV and CDR2 YYDKDF (reference sequence). V lost 0 bases and J lost 2; bases outside the gene matches: 3. CDR3 sequence: CATSRDQGQQETQYF. The DNA of the CDR3 is TGTGCCACCAGCAGAGATCAGGGACAGCAAGAGACCCAGTACTTC.

This rearrangement joins TRBV11-3 to TRBJ2-1; possible D gene TRBD2, 6 bases. In germline, CDR1 is SGHNT, CDR2 YENEEA. V lost 4 bases and J 7 bases, leaving 17 bases between the germline ends. The CDR3 is 15 residues long. The CDR3 here is CASSSGGTLINEQFF. In DNA form, the CDR3 reads TGTGCCAGCAGCTCTGGGGGGACTCTCATTAATGAGCAGTTCTTC.